The present TCR beta chain was sequenced within a study of T cells in Graves' hyperthyroidism and ophthalmopathy. The sample holds many counts of this clonotype. Newly diagnosed patients aged 18 to 65 had hyperthyroidism of under 2 months' duration. RNA transcripts provided the source from which TCR beta CDR3 regions were amplified. The HTBI primer set was used in a first-round RT-PCR of the TCR CDR3. TCRdb re-derived calls from the multiplex PCR reads in MiXCR, one entry per CDR3 protein. The data hold around 350,000 distinct CDR3 sequences, with 15% to 20% observed a single time. This CDR3 is 16 amino acids long. V gave up 0 bases and J gave up 5 bases, with 17 bases separating them. Germline V gene data show CDR1 as MNHEY and CDR2 as SVGAGI.

The rearrangement links TRBV6-5 to TRBJ2-7; D remains ambiguous. The TCR comes from a woman aged 18-29 years with Graves' hyperthyroidism. The sequenced sample consisted of blood. The CDR3 bases are TGTGCCAGCAGTTACTCTAGGACCCACGCCGGCCACGAGCAGTACTTC. Protein sequence: CASSYSRTHAGHEQYF.